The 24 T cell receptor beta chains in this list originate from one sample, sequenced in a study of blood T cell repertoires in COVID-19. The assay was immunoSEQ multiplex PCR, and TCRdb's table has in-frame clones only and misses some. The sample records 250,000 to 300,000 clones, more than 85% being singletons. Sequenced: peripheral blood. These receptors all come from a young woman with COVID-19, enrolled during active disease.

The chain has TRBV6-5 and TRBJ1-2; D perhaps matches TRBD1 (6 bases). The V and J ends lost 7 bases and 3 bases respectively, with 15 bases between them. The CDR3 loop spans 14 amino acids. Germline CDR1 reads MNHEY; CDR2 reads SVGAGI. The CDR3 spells CASKNRDTDYGYTF. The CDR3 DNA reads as TGTGCCAGCAAGAACCGGGACACCGACTATGGCTACACCTTC.

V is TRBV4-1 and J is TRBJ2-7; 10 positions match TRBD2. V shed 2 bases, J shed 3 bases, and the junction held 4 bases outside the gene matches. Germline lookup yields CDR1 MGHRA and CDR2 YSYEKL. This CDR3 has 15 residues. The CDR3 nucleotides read TGCGCCAGCAGCCAAAACCCTAGCGGGAGCTACGAGCAGTACTTC. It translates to CASSQNPSGSYEQYF.

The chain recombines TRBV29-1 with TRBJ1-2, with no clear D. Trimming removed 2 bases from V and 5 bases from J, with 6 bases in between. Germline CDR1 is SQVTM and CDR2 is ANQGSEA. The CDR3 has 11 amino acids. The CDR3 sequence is CSVERGYGYTF. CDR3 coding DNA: TGCAGCGTTGAACGGGGTTATGGCTACACCTTC.

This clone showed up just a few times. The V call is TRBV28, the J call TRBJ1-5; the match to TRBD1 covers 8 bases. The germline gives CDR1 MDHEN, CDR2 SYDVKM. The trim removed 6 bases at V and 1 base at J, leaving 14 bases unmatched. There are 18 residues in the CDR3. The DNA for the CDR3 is TGTGCCAGCAGGGTGGGGACAGGTTACCTGGGGAGCAATCAGCCCCAGCATTTT. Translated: CASRVGTGYLGSNQPQHF.

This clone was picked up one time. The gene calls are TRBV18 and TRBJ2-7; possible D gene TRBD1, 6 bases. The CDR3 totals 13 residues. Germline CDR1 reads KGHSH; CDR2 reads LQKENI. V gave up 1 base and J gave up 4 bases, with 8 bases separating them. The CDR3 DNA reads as TGTGCCAGCTCACCACAACAGGGTTACGAGCAGTACTTC. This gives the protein CASSPQQGYEQYF. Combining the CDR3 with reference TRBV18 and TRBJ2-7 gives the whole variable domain NAGVMQNPRHLVRRRGQEARLRCSPMKGHSHVYWYRQLPEEGLKFMVYLQKENIIDESGMPKERFSAEFPKEGPSILRIQQVVRGDSAAYFCASSPQQGYEQYFGPGTRLTVT.

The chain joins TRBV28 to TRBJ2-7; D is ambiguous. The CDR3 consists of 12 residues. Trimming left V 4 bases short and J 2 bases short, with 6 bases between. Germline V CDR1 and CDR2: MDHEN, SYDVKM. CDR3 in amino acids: CASSSGTYEQYF. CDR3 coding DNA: TGTGCCAGCAGTTCAGGTACCTACGAGCAGTACTTC.

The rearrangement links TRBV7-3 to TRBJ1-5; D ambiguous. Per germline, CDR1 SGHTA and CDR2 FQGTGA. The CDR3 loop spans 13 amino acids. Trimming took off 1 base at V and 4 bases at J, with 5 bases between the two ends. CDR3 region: CASSLSGNQPQHF. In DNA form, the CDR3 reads TGTGCCAGCAGCTTAAGCGGGAATCAGCCCCAGCATTTT.

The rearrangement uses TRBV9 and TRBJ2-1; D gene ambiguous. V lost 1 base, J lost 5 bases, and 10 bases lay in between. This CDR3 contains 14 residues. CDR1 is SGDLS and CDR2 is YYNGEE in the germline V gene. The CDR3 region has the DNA TGTGCCAGCAGCGTACTCCAGGCCAACAATGAGCAGTTCTTC. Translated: CASSVLQANNEQFF. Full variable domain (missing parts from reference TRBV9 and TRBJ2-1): DSGVTQTPKHLITATGQRVTLRCSPRSGDLSVYWYQQSLDQGLQFLIQYYNGEERAKGNILERFSAQQFPDLHSELNLSSLELGDSALYFCASSVLQANNEQFFGPGTRLTVL.

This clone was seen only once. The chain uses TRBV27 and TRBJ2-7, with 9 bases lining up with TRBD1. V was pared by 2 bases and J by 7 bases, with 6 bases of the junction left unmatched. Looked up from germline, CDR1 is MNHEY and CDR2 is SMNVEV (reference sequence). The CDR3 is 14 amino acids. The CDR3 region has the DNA TGTGCCAGCAGTTTAACAGGGGGCTTTGAGGAGCAGTACTTC. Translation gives CASSLTGGFEEQYF.

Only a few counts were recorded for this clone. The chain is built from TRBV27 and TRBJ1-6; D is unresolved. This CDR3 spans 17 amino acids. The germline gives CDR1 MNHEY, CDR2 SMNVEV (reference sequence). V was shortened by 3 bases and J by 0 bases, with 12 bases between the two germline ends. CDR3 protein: CASSFVTLSSYNSPLHF. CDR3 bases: TGTGCCAGCAGTTTTGTCACCTTGAGCTCCTATAATTCACCCCTCCACTTT.

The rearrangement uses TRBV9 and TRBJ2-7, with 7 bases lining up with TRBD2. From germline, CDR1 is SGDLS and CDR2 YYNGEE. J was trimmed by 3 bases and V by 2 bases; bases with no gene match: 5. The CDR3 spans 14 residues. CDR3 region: CASSVASGYYEQYF. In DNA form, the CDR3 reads TGTGCCAGCAGCGTGGCTAGCGGATACTACGAGCAGTACTTC.

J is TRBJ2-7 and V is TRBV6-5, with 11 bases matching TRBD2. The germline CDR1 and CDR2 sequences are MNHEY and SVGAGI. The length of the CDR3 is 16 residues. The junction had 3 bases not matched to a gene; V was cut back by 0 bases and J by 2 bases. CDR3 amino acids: CASSYSLAGGAYEQYF. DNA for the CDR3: TGTGCCAGCAGTTACTCTCTAGCGGGAGGCGCCTACGAGCAGTACTTC.

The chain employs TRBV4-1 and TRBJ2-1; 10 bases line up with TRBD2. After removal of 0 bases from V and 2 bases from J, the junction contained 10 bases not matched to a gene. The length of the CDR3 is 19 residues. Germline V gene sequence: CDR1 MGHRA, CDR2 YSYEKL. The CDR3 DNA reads TGCGCCAGCAGCCAAGATCTGGTTAGCGGGAGGCGAACCTACAATGAGCAGTTCTTC. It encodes CASSQDLVSGRRTYNEQFF.

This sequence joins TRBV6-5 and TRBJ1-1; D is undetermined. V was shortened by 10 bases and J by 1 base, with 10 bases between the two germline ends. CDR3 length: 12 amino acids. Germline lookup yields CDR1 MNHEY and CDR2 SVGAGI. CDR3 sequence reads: CATSRQNTEAFF. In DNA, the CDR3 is TGTGCCACGTCGAGACAGAACACTGAAGCTTTCTTT.

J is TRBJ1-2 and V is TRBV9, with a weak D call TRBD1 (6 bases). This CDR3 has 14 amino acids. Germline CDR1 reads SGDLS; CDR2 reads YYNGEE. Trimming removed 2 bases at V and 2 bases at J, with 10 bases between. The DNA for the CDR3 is TGTGCCAGCAGCGTTCAAGGACAGAACTATGGCTACACCTTC. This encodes CASSVQGQNYGYTF.

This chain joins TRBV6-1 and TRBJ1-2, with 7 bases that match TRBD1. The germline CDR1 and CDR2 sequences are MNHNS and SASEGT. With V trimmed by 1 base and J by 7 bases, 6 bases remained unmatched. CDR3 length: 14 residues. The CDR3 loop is CASSEGQGLSGYTF. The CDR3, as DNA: TGTGCCAGCAGTGAAGGACAGGGCCTCAGTGGCTACACCTTC.

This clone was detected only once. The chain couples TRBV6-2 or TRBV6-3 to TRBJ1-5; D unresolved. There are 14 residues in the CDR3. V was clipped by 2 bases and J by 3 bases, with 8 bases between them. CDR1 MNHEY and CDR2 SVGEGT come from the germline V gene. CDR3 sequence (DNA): TGTGCCAGCAGTTACGACACTTTCAATCAGCCCCAGCATTTT. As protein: CASSYDTFNQPQHF.

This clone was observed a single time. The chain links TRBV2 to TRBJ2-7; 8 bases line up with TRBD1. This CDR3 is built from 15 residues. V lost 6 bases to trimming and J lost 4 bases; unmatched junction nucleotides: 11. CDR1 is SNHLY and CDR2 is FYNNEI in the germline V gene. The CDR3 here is CASRETGTGTYEQYF. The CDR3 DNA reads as TGTGCCAGCAGAGAAACCGGGACAGGAACATACGAGCAGTACTTC.

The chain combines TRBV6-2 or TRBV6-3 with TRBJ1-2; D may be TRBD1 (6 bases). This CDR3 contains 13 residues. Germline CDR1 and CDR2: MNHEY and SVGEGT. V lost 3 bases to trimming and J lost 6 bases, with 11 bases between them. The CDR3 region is CASSYGGSNGYTF. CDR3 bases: TGTGCCAGCAGTTATGGGGGCTCAAATGGCTACACCTTC.

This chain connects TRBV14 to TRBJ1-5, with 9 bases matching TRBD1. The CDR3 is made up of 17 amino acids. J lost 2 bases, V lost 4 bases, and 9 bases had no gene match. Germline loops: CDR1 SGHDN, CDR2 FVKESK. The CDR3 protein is CASSPRDRVNGNQPQHF. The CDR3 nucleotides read TGTGCCAGCAGCCCCCGGGACAGGGTGAACGGCAATCAGCCCCAGCATTTT.

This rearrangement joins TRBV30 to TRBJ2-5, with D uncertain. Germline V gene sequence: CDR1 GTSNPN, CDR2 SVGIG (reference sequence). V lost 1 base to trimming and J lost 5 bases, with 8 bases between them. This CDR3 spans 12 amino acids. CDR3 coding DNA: TGTGCCTGGAGTGCCCAGAGGGAGACCCAGTACTTC. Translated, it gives CAWSAQRETQYF.

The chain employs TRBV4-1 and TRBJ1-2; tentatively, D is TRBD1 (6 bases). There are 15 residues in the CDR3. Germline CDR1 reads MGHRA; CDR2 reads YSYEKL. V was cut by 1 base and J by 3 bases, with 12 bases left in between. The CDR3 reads CASSQAQGMDYGYTF. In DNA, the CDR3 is TGCGCCAGCAGCCAAGCACAGGGAATGGACTATGGCTACACCTTC.

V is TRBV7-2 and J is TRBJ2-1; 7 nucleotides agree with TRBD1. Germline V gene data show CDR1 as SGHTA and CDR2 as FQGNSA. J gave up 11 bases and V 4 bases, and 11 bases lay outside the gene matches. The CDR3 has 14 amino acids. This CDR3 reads CASSSAPGQPKQFF. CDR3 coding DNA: TGTGCCAGCAGCTCGGCCCCGGGACAGCCTAAGCAGTTCTTC.

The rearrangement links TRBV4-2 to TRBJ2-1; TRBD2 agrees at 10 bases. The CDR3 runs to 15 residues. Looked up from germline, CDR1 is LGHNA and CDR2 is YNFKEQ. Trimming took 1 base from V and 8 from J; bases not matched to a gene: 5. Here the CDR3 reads CASSQVTSGKHEQFF. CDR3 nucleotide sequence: TGTGCCAGCAGCCAAGTTACTAGCGGGAAACATGAGCAGTTCTTC.